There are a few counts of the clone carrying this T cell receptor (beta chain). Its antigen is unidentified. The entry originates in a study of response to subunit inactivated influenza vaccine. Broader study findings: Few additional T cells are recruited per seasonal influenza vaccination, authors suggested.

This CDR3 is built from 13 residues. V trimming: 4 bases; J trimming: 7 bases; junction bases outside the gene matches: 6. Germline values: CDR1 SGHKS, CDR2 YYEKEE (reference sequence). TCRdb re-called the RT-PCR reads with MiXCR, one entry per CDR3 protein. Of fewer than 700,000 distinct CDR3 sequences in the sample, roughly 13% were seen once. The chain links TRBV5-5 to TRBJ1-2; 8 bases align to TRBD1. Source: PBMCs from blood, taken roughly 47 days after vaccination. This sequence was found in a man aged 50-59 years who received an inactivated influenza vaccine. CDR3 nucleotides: TGTGCCAGCAGCCCTGGGCAGGGGGCTGGCTACACCTTC. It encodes CASSPGQGAGYTF.